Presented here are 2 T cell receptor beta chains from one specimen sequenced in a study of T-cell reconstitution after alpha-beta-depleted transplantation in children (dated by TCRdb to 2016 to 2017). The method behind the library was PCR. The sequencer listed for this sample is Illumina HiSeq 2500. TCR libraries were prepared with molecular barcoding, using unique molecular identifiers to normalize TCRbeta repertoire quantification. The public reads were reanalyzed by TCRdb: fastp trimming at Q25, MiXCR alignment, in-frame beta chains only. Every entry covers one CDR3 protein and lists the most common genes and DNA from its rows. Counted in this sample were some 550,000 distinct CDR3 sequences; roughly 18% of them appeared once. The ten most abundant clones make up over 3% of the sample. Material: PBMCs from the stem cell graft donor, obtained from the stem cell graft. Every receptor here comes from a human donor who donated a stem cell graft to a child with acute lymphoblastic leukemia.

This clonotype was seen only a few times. The CDR3 protein is CASSEFTEQYF. In DNA form, the CDR3 reads TGTGCCAGCAGTGAATTCACCGAGCAGTACTTC. The chain recombines TRBV6-1 with TRBJ2-7; D not resolved. Germline values: CDR1 MNHNS, CDR2 SASEGT. V lost 2 bases, J lost 6 bases, and 5 bases lay in between. The CDR3 has 11 amino acids.

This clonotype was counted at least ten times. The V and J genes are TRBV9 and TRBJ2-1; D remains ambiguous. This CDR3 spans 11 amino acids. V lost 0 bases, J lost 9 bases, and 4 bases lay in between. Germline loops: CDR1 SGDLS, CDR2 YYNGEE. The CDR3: CASSVGGEQFF. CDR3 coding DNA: TGTGCCAGCAGCGTAGGGGGTGAGCAGTTCTTC.